This T cell receptor (beta chain) was found in a study of blood T cells in healthy people across ages. Together with a sample-barcoded 5' primer, a J-beta primer mix was included in a second PCR lasting about 6 to 11 cycles. TCRdb used MiXCR to reprocess the 5' RACE reads, holding one entry per CDR3 protein. The data contain roughly 680,000 distinct CDR3 sequences, approximately 52% of them singletons. Germline CDR1 reads MNHNY; CDR2 reads SVGAGI (reference sequence). The V and J ends lost 10 bases and 4 bases respectively, with 16 bases between them. The CDR3 is 14 amino acids. This clonotype was recorded once.

This chain joins TRBV6-6 and TRBJ2-2; unclear D gene. Sequenced: blood. The TCR comes from a woman older than 75 in good health. The CDR3 sequence is CATRRTVGTGELFF. The CDR3 DNA sequence: TGTGCCACCCGAAGGACGGTGGGCACCGGGGAGCTGTTTTTT.